The 28 T cell receptor beta chains below were found in one sample sequenced in a study of OX40 agonist ivuxolimab in advanced cancers. Sequencing was performed with immunoSEQ multiplex PCR; in TCRdb, only in-frame clones are kept and a portion is missing. In the table there are about 54,000 clones, around 88% of which are singletons. The specimen was CD4+ or CD8+ T cells sorted from blood, collected in a trial of the OX40 agonist ivuxolimab. All receptors come from an adult with an advanced solid tumor such as melanoma, head and neck, liver or kidney cancer.

The chain combines TRBV30 with TRBJ1-3, with D unclear. The germline CDR1 and CDR2 sequences are GTSNPN and SVGIG (reference sequence). The CDR3 spans 15 residues. V lost 3 bases and J lost 0, with 12 bases in between. The CDR3 here is CAWRPGRISGNTIYF. CDR3 DNA: TGTGCCTGGAGACCTGGTCGCATCTCTGGAAACACCATATATTTT.

The gene calls are TRBV28 and TRBJ1-1; possible D gene TRBD1, 5 bases. Germline V gene sequence: CDR1 MDHEN, CDR2 SYDVKM. V was trimmed by 5 bases and J by 1 base, leaving 17 bases between them. This CDR3 contains 16 residues. This CDR3 reads CASSLGAFRWNTEAFF. Written as DNA, the CDR3 is TGTGCCAGCAGTCTAGGGGCATTTAGGTGGAACACTGAAGCTTTCTTT. Based on the CDR3 plus reference TRBV28 and TRBJ1-1, the full variable domain is DVKVTQSSRYLVKRTGEKVFLECVQDMDHENMFWYRQDPGLGLRLIYFSYDVKMKEKGDIPEGYSVSREKKERFSLILESASTNQTSMYLCASSLGAFRWNTEAFFGQGTRLTVV.

V gene TRBV28 combines with J gene TRBJ2-1; 8 positions match TRBD1. Germline V gene data show CDR1 as MDHEN and CDR2 as SYDVKM. The CDR3 spans 12 residues. CDR3 region: CGTGQLYNEQFF. In nucleotides, the CDR3 is TGTGGGACAGGGCAGTTATACAATGAGCAGTTCTTC. The full variable domain, completed using reference TRBV28 and TRBJ2-1, is DVKVTQSSRYLVKRTGEKVFLECVQDMDHENMFWYRQDPGLGLRLIYFSYDVKMKEKGDIPEGYSVSREKKERFSLILESASTNQTSMYLCGTGQLYNEQFFGPGTRLTVL.

The rearrangement uses TRBV15 and TRBJ1-6; D remains unclear. The CDR3 has 13 amino acids. Germline V gene sequence: CDR1 LNHNV, CDR2 YYDKDF (reference sequence). With 0 bases removed from V and 6 bases from J, the gap between germline ends came to 3 bases. The CDR3, as DNA: TGTGCCACCAGCAGAGATCCTAATTCACCCCTCCACTTT. Amino acid sequence: CATSRDPNSPLHF.

The chain recombines TRBV5-1 with TRBJ2-3; 8 bases line up with TRBD2. Trimming at V came to 4 bases and at J to 3 bases, leaving 4 bases not matched to a gene. This CDR3 has 14 amino acids. In germline, CDR1 is SGHRS, CDR2 YFSETQ. CDR3: CASSPGGGTDTQYF. For the CDR3, the DNA is TGCGCCAGCAGCCCCGGGGGGGGGACAGATACGCAGTATTTT.

V is TRBV6-5 and J is TRBJ1-5; D is unresolved. The CDR3 extends over 15 amino acids. Trimming pared 6 bases from V and 3 bases from J, leaving 15 bases between. The V gene's germline CDR1 is MNHEY and CDR2 SVGAGI. The CDR3 nucleotides read TGTGCCAGCAGGACGTTAAACGGTAACAATCAGCCCCAGCATTTT. Translated: CASRTLNGNNQPQHF.

This chain links TRBV6-5 with TRBJ2-7, with a weak D call TRBD1 (6 bases). CDR1 MNHEY and CDR2 SVGAGI come from the germline V gene. This CDR3 contains 13 residues. V was pared by 6 bases and J by 1 base, with 10 bases between. CDR3 protein: CASRPDSSYEQYF. CDR3 coding DNA: TGTGCCAGCAGACCGGACAGTTCCTACGAGCAGTACTTC.

The chain uses TRBV4-1 and TRBJ1-4; the D gene is possibly TRBD1 (5 bases). The CDR3 contains 15 residues. V was cut by 4 bases and J by 0 bases, with 9 bases left in between. Per the germline V gene, CDR1 is MGHRA and CDR2 is YSYEKL. CDR3 bases: TGCGCCAGCAGCCCTCAGGGAGCAACTAATGAAAAACTGTTTTTT. It yields the protein CASSPQGATNEKLFF.

The chain joins TRBV6-1 to TRBJ1-5, with 9 positions matching TRBD1. The V gene end was trimmed by 4 bases and the J gene end by 5 bases; junction bases not matched to a gene: 6. The CDR3 extends over 15 amino acids. Germline V gives CDR1 MNHNS, CDR2 SASEGT. The CDR3 coding sequence is TGTGCCAGCAGTGGCGGGACAGGGACGCATCAGCCCCAGCATTTT. This codes for CASSGGTGTHQPQHF.

The genes are TRBV6-6 and TRBJ2-4; 8 positions agree with TRBD2. V lost 2 bases, J lost 2 bases, and 5 bases stayed unmatched. The CDR3 sequence is 16 residues long. Germline CDR1 and CDR2: MNHNY and SVGAGI (reference sequence). The CDR3 sequence: CASSYPAGATKNIQYF. The CDR3 nucleotides are TGTGCCAGCAGTTACCCAGCGGGGGCAACCAAAAACATTCAGTACTTC.

V is TRBV5-1 and J is TRBJ1-6; D is ambiguous. Germline assignment: CDR1 SGHRS and CDR2 YFSETQ. There are 16 residues in the CDR3. V was clipped by 0 bases and J by 10 bases, with 17 bases between them. The CDR3 region has the DNA TGCGCCAGCAGCTTGGCCGGACCGGGATTTGGGTCACCCCTCCACTTT. Its translation: CASSLAGPGFGSPLHF.

The chain employs TRBV5-1 and TRBJ2-4; D might be TRBD1 (6 bases). Germline loops: CDR1 SGHRS, CDR2 YFSETQ. The CDR3 is 13 residues long. V gave up 0 bases and J gave up 7 bases, with 8 bases separating them. CDR3: CASSLEGENIQYF. The DNA of the CDR3 is TGCGCCAGCAGCTTGGAGGGGGAGAACATTCAGTACTTC.

The J gene is TRBJ2-1, the V gene TRBV13, with D possibly called TRBD1 or TRBD2 (5 bases each). Trimming left V 5 bases short and J 14 bases short, with 19 bases between. In germline, CDR1 is PRHDT, CDR2 FYEKMQ (reference sequence). This CDR3 has 13 residues. CDR3 DNA sequence: TGTGCCAGCAGCCGGGGTAGGGGTCCCTTTGAGTTCTTC. This gives the protein CASSRGRGPFEFF.

The rearrangement joins TRBV6-5 to TRBJ1-4; 7 bases are a match to TRBD1. CDR1 MNHEY and CDR2 SVGAGI come from the germline V gene. The length of the CDR3 is 14 residues. V lost 6 bases and J lost 5; bases outside the gene matches: 6. CDR3 sequence reads: CASSHKQGNEKLFF. The CDR3 nucleotides are TGTGCCAGCAGCCACAAACAGGGGAATGAAAAACTGTTTTTT.

The chain couples TRBV27 to TRBJ2-3; a weak D match, TRBD2 (5 bases). CDR3 length equals 16 residues. Germline lookup yields CDR1 MNHEY and CDR2 SMNVEV (reference sequence). V was clipped by 6 bases and J by 2 bases, with 18 bases between them. The CDR3 coding sequence is TGTGCCAGCAGAGAAACCAGCGGCGGCTACACAGATACGCAGTATTTT. Encoded protein: CASRETSGGYTDTQYF.

V gene TRBV5-8 combines with J gene TRBJ2-3; D may be TRBD2 (5 bases). The germline CDR1 and CDR2 sequences are SGHTS and YDEGEE. This CDR3 has 14 amino acids. V shed 3 bases and J shed 0 bases, with 8 bases lying between them. The CDR3 loop is CASSSWTSTDTQYF. The CDR3 nucleotides read TGTGCCAGCAGCTCCTGGACTAGCACAGATACGCAGTATTTT. Using reference TRBV5-8 and TRBJ2-3 for the parts outside the CDR3, the full variable domain is EAGVTQSPTHLIKTRGQQATLRCSPISGHTSVYWYQQALGLGLQFLLWYDEGEERNRGNFPPRFSGRQFPNYSSELNVNALELEDSALYLCASSSWTSTDTQYFGPGTRLTVL.

This clone occurred a few times. The chain employs TRBV18 and TRBJ2-5; D is uncertain. The CDR3 consists of 16 residues. The V gene's germline CDR1 is KGHSH and CDR2 LQKENI. V lost 0 bases to trimming and J lost 1 base, with 12 bases between them. The CDR3 here is CASSPPGNPLQETQYF. CDR3 nucleotides: TGTGCCAGCTCACCACCGGGTAACCCTCTCCAAGAGACCCAGTACTTC.

The CDR3 DNA sequence: TGTGCCAGCAGTGAGGCGGTCGGCGATCAGCCCCAGCATTTT. Translating gives CASSEAVGDQPQHF. This chain joins TRBV2 and TRBJ1-5; D gene unclear. Germline V gene data show CDR1 as SNHLY and CDR2 as FYNNEI. This CDR3 is built from 14 residues. Trimming removed 3 bases at V and 5 bases at J, with 11 bases between.

This chain uses TRBV2 with TRBJ1-4; no firm D call. The germline gives CDR1 SNHLY, CDR2 FYNNEI. Between the trimmed V and J ends, which lost 8 bases and 0 bases, there was a span of 7 bases. This CDR3 has 13 amino acids. CDR3 sequence reads: CASAPSTNEKLFF. The CDR3 DNA sequence: TGTGCCAGCGCTCCTTCAACTAATGAAAAACTGTTTTTT.

This rearrangement joins TRBV28 to TRBJ2-3, with a weak D call TRBD1 (5 bases). V lost 7 bases, J lost 7 bases, and 12 bases lay in between. The CDR3 length is 12 residues. In germline, CDR1 is MDHEN, CDR2 SYDVKM. The CDR3 coding sequence is TGTGCCAGCAACATAGGGGTCTATACGCAGTATTTT. It translates to CASNIGVYTQYF.

There are a few counts of this clone. This chain links TRBV7-2 with TRBJ2-6, with a weak D call TRBD1 (6 bases). Germline V gene lookup returns CDR1 SGHTA and CDR2 FQGNSA. The CDR3 length is 14 residues. V lost 6 bases and J 1 base, leaving 7 bases between the germline ends. CDR3 coding DNA: TGTGCCAGCAGTACAGGGTCTGGGGCCAACGTCCTGACTTTC. Translation gives CASSTGSGANVLTF.

This rearrangement joins TRBV19 to TRBJ2-5; D may correspond to TRBD1 or TRBD2 (7 bases each). CDR3 size: 16 residues. CDR1 and CDR2 (germline): LNHDA, SQIVND (reference sequence). V shed 1 base and J shed 5 bases, with 17 bases lying between them. Here the CDR3 DNA reads TGTGCCAGTAGTATAGGGGCAGGGGGGGAGTTGGAGACCCAGTACTTC. Translation gives CASSIGAGGELETQYF.

The chain has TRBV30 and TRBJ1-2; D uncertain. The V and J ends lost 0 bases and 7 bases respectively, with 15 bases between them. This CDR3 spans 14 amino acids. Per the germline V gene, CDR1 is GTSNPN and CDR2 is SVGIG (reference sequence). The chain's CDR3 is CAWSVPPGMSGYTF. The CDR3 region has the DNA TGTGCCTGGAGTGTACCTCCGGGGATGAGTGGCTACACCTTC.

This chain connects TRBV9 to TRBJ1-4; D not certain. Germline values: CDR1 SGDLS, CDR2 YYNGEE. This CDR3 spans 15 amino acids. V was shortened by 4 bases and J by 3 bases, with 13 bases between the two germline ends. Here the CDR3 DNA reads TGTGCCAGCAGCACCTCGAGAGGGTCTAATGAAAAACTGTTTTTT. Translation gives CASSTSRGSNEKLFF.

This rearrangement joins TRBV6-6 to TRBJ1-2; 8 nucleotides match TRBD1. Germline-derived CDR1 and CDR2 are MNHNY and SVGAGI (reference sequence). Losses at the gene ends were 5 bases for V and 7 bases for J; bases not matched to a gene: 9. This CDR3 spans 14 amino acids. CDR3 DNA: TGTGCCAGCAGTCCAGGGGGCGCGGTGGCTGGCTACACCTTC. Protein sequence: CASSPGGAVAGYTF.

V is TRBV10-3 and J is TRBJ1-1; D uncertain. The CDR3 consists of 16 residues. The ends were cut back, 0 bases at V and 1 base at J, with 12 bases in the middle. Germline values: CDR1 ENHRY, CDR2 SYGVKD. Written as DNA, the CDR3 is TGTGCCATCAGTGAGTCATCTTTCTCCTCGAACACTGAAGCTTTCTTT. It yields the protein CAISESSFSSNTEAFF.

A few counts support this clone. The chain carries TRBV13 and TRBJ1-2, with 7 bases matching TRBD1. The junction had 7 bases not matched to a gene; V was cut back by 7 bases and J by 8 bases. The CDR3 has 12 residues. The germline V gene encodes CDR1 PRHDT and CDR2 FYEKMQ (reference sequence). The CDR3 sequence is CASTRGRGGYTF. The CDR3, as DNA: TGTGCCAGCACGAGGGGGCGCGGCGGCTACACCTTC.

The CDR3 DNA follows: TGCGCCAGCAGCTTGGTAGGGGGGAGCAATCAGCCCCAGCATTTT. Amino acids: CASSLVGGSNQPQHF. The chain uses TRBV5-1 and TRBJ1-5; tentative D call: TRBD1 (6 bases). The CDR3 has 15 residues. V lost 0 bases, J lost 1 base, and 8 bases lay in between. Germline V CDR1 and CDR2: SGHRS, YFSETQ.